A single sample is the source of the 5 T cell receptor beta chains below, sequenced in a study of immune cell composition in non-small cell lung cancer. Normal lung was sampled as far from the tumour as possible, at least 3 cm. TCRdb keeps only in-frame clones here, not all; method: immunoSEQ multiplex PCR. The top ten clones hold roughly 8.8% of a sample with thousands of clones, about 80% of them seen once. Sequencing was performed on non-adjacent lung tissue. The receptors here all came from a human donor with non-small cell lung cancer.

This clone showed up just a few times. V and J are TRBV11-2 and TRBJ2-4, with unresolved D. This CDR3 spans 14 amino acids. Germline CDR1 reads SGHAT; CDR2 reads FQNNGV. Between the trimmed V and J ends, which lost 3 bases and 3 bases, there was a span of 9 bases. The CDR3 reads CASSFLGGKNIQYF. CDR3 nucleotide sequence: TGTGCCAGCAGCTTCCTAGGCGGCAAAAACATTCAGTACTTC.

The chain couples TRBV2 to TRBJ1-3; tentative D call: TRBD1 (6 bases). In germline, CDR1 is SNHLY, CDR2 FYNNEI. Trimming removed 7 bases at V and 1 base at J, with 14 bases between. The CDR3 runs 15 residues. The CDR3: CASTGGANSGNTIYF. In DNA, the CDR3 is TGTGCCAGCACGGGGGGGGCCAATTCTGGAAACACCATATATTTT. The variable domain in full, with the rest retrieved from reference TRBV2 and TRBJ1-3, is EPEVTQTPSHQVTQMGQEVILRCVPISNHLYFYWYRQILGQKVEFLVSFYNNEISEKSEIFDDQFSVERPDGSNFTLKIRSTKLEDSAMYFCASTGGANSGNTIYFGEGSWLTVV.

The chain carries TRBV19 and TRBJ2-6, with 16 bases fitting TRBD2. The germline gives CDR1 LNHDA, CDR2 SQIVND (reference sequence). This CDR3 contains 18 residues. Trimming cost V 7 bases and J 1 base; bases outside gene matches: 4. The CDR3 is CASTPGLAGGSGANVLTF. CDR3 bases: TGTGCCAGTACCCCGGGACTAGCGGGAGGGTCTGGGGCCAACGTCCTGACTTTC.

The rearrangement uses TRBV30 and TRBJ1-5; no clear D. Germline V lookup: CDR1 GTSNPN, CDR2 SVGIG (reference sequence). V lost 1 base, J lost 4 bases, and 14 bases lay in between. CDR3 length: 15 amino acids. The CDR3 here is CAWSEGSSQNQPQHF. The CDR3 region has the DNA TGTGCCTGGAGTGAAGGTAGCAGCCAGAATCAGCCCCAGCATTTT.

The J gene is TRBJ1-1, the V gene TRBV7-9; no reliable D call. Germline V lookup: CDR1 SEHNR, CDR2 FQNEAQ (reference sequence). The CDR3 sequence is 13 residues long. V was trimmed by 6 bases and J by 1 base, leaving 9 bases between them. In nucleotides, the CDR3 is TGTGCCAGCAGTCAAAGGGAGAACACTGAAGCTTTCTTT. This codes for CASSQRENTEAFF.